This T cell receptor (beta chain) emerged from a study of T cell changes during pregnancy in multiple sclerosis. TCRdb's copy holds only in-frame clones and misses some; the assay was immunoSEQ multiplex PCR. This sample has tens of thousands of clones, with almost 95% found just once. There are a few counts of this clone. The source was peripheral blood, collected in the third trimester of pregnancy. The receptor was isolated from a female donor in good health, enrolled as a control in a pregnancy study.

CDR3 in amino acids: CASSQDSGSTGELFF. CDR3 DNA sequence: TGTGCCAGCAGCCAAGATAGCGGGAGCACCGGGGAGCTGTTTTTT. V usage is TRBV4-2 and J usage is TRBJ2-2, with 9 bases identical to TRBD2. The CDR3 loop spans 15 amino acids. With V trimmed by 0 bases and J by 4 bases, 0 bases remained unmatched. Germline CDR1 reads LGHNA; CDR2 reads YNFKEQ.